Presented here are 12 T cell receptor beta chains from one specimen sequenced in a study of vaccination and CD4 T cells after COVID-19. These TCRs' antigens remain unknown. Stated treatment: roughly 10-day PBMC culture with coronavirus spike peptide pools or control peptides (ViraFEST assay). With the Oncomine TCR Beta short-read assay, DNA from cultured CD4+ T cells was sequenced. TCRdb re-called the PCR reads with MiXCR, one entry per CDR3 protein. Found here are more than 20,000 distinct CDR3 sequences, around 50% of them singletons; the top ten hold under 30%. Sequences were derived from CD4+ T cells from blood, cultured in vitro, sampled before SARS-CoV-2 vaccination. The receptors were gathered from a human donor who received a COVID-19 vaccine.

V gene TRBV7-8 combines with J gene TRBJ1-6; the D is unclear. V was pared by 2 bases and J by 7 bases, with 18 bases between. The germline gives CDR1 SGHVS, CDR2 FQNEAQ. This CDR3 spans 17 amino acids. In DNA, the CDR3 is TGTGCCAGCAGCTTAAAATCCATCCTCGTACAGAATTCACCCCTCCACTTT. It encodes CASSLKSILVQNSPLHF.

Details on this clonotype: The junction departs from germline at one end; a sequencing error may be responsible. The rearrangement links TRBV10-2 to TRBJ2-7; TRBD1 is a possible D gene (5 bases). Germline CDR1 and CDR2: WSHSY and SAAADI. This CDR3 region has 12 residues. CDR3 bases: TGCGCCGGCAGTGAGTCCCGACAGTTACAGTACTTC. It encodes CAGSESRQLQYF.

The V gene is TRBV11-3, the J gene TRBJ2-5, with D possibly matching TRBD2 (5 bases). V lost 5 bases, J lost 2 bases, and 12 bases lay in between. CDR3 size: 14 residues. Germline V CDR1 and CDR2: SGHNT, YENEEA. Written as DNA, the CDR3 is TGTGCCAGCAGCAGACCTCGGGGTCAAGAGACCCAGTACTTC. Its protein is CASSRPRGQETQYF.

V and J are TRBV11-3 and TRBJ1-1, with D unresolved. V was shortened by 0 bases and J by 0 bases, with 14 bases between the two germline ends. The CDR3 is 17 amino acids. The germline V gene encodes CDR1 SGHNT and CDR2 YENEEA. DNA of the CDR3: TGTGCCAGCAGCTTAGATTTGTTGGGTAGTATGAACACTGAAGCTTTCTTT. It encodes CASSLDLLGSMNTEAFF.

In this sample, this clonotype turned up once. The chain employs TRBV7-9 and TRBJ2-1, with D maybe TRBD1 (5 bases). Trimming took 5 bases from V and 8 from J, leaving 13 bases between them. The CDR3 extends over 13 amino acids. CDR1 and CDR2 (germline): SEHNR, FQNEAQ (reference sequence). CDR3 nucleotides: TGTGCCAGCAGCCCATCGTGGGGCTATGAGCAGTTCTTC. It is translated as CASSPSWGYEQFF.

The V gene is TRBV7-9, the J gene TRBJ1-1; D gene ambiguous. Trimming stripped 3 bases from V and 4 bases from J, with 9 bases between. Germline V lookup: CDR1 SEHNR, CDR2 FQNEAQ (reference sequence). This CDR3 is 13 amino acids long. The CDR3 loop is CASSLVPPTEAFF. Written as DNA, the CDR3 is TGTGCCAGCAGCTTGGTTCCTCCCACTGAAGCTTTCTTT.

The rearrangement uses TRBV19 and TRBJ1-2; the D is unclear. The V end was cut by 2 bases, the J end by 4 bases, with 11 bases between. The CDR3 covers 14 residues. Germline V gene lookup returns CDR1 LNHDA and CDR2 SQIVND (reference sequence). This chain's CDR3 is CASSIPSSGYGYTF. The CDR3 region has the DNA TGTGCCAGTAGTATACCCAGCAGCGGCTATGGCTACACCTTC.

V is TRBV6-1 and J is TRBJ1-6; D uncertain. V shed 4 bases and J shed 9 bases, with 10 bases lying between them. The length of the CDR3 is 13 residues. Germline loops: CDR1 MNHNS, CDR2 SASEGT. The chain's CDR3 is CASSAERGSPLHF. The CDR3 nucleotides read TGTGCCAGCAGTGCCGAGCGGGGTTCACCCCTCCACTTT.

In this sample, this clonotype turned up a few times. The chain employs TRBV20-1 and TRBJ2-3; 8 nucleotides agree with TRBD1. Trimming took 2 bases from V and 2 from J; bases not matched to a gene: 0. In germline, CDR1 is DFQATT, CDR2 SNEGSKA (reference sequence). The CDR3 has 13 residues. For the CDR3, the DNA is TGCAGTGCTAGACAGGGGGCCACAGATACGCAGTATTTT. Translating gives CSARQGATDTQYF.

This clonotype was picked up one time. J is TRBJ2-4 and V is TRBV30, with 8 bases matching TRBD1. Germline V gives CDR1 GTSNPN, CDR2 SVGIG (reference sequence). This CDR3 has 14 residues. V was clipped by 4 bases and J by 3 bases; unmatched bases: 5. The CDR3 DNA reads TGTGCCTGGACAGGGGGCGACGGCAAAAACATTCAGTACTTC. As protein: CAWTGGDGKNIQYF. The variable domain in full, completed from reference TRBV30 and TRBJ2-4, reads SQTIHQWPATLVQPVGSPLSLECTVEGTSNPNLYWYRQAAGRGLQLLFYSVGIGQISSEVPQNLSASRPQDRQFILSSKKLLLSDSGFYLCAWTGGDGKNIQYFGAGTRLSVL.

The chain has TRBV30 and TRBJ2-3; D not resolved. With 2 bases removed from V and 5 bases from J, the gap between germline ends came to 17 bases. This CDR3 has 15 amino acids. Germline CDR1 GTSNPN, CDR2 SVGIG (reference sequence). CDR3 coding DNA: TGTGCCTGGAGTAAGACTTGGGGAATTATAGATACGCAGTATTTT. Protein: CAWSKTWGIIDTQYF. Variable domain in full (rest from reference TRBV30 and TRBJ2-3): SQTIHQWPATLVQPVGSPLSLECTVEGTSNPNLYWYRQAAGRGLQLLFYSVGIGQISSEVPQNLSASRPQDRQFILSSKKLLLSDSGFYLCAWSKTWGIIDTQYFGPGTRLTVL.

The chain employs TRBV10-3 and TRBJ1-6; TRBD1 matches 8 bases. The CDR3 contains 14 residues. Germline V lookup: CDR1 ENHRY, CDR2 SYGVKD. V shed 6 bases and J 6 bases; nucleotides not matched to a gene: 4. CDR3 in DNA: TGTGCCATCAGGTGGACAGGGAGTAATTCACCCCTCCACTTT. Translation: CAIRWTGSNSPLHF.